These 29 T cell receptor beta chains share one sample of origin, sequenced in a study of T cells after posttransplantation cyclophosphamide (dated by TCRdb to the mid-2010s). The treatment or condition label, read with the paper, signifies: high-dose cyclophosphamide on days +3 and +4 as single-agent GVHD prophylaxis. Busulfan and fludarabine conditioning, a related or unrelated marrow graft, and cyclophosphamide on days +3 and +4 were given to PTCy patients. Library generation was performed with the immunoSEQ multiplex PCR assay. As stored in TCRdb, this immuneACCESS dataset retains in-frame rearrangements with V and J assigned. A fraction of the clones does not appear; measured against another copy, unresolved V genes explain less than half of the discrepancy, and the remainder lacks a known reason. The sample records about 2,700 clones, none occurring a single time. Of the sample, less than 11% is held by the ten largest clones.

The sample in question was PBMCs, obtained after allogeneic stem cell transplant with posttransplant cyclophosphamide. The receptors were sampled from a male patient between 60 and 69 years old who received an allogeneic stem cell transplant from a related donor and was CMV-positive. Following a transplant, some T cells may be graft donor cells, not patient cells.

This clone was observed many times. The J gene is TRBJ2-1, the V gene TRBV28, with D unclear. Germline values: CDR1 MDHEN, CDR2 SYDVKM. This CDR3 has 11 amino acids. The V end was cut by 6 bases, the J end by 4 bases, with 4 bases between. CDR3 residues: CASSLYNEQFF. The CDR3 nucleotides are TGTGCCAGCAGCCTATACAATGAGCAGTTCTTC.

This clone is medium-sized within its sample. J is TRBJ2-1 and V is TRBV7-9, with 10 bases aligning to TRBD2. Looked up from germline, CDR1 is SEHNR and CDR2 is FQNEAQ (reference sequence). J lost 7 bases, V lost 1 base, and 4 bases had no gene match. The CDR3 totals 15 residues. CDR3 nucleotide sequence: TGTGCCAGCAGCTTAGGGTCTAGCGGGGGAAATGAGCAGTTCTTC. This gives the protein CASSLGSSGGNEQFF.

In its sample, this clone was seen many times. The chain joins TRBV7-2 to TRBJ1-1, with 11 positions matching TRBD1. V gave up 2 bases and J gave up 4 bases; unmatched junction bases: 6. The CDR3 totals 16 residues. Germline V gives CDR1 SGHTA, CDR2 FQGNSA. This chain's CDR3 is CASSLFGTGGFTEAFF. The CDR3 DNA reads TGTGCCAGCAGCTTATTCGGGACAGGGGGGTTCACTGAAGCTTTCTTT.

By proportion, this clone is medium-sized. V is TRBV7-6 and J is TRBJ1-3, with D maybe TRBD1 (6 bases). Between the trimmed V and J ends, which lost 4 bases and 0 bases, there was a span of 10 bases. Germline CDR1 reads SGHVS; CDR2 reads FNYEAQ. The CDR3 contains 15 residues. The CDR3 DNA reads TGTGCCAGCAGCTCAAGGACAGTCTCTGGAAACACCATATATTTT. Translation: CASSSRTVSGNTIYF.

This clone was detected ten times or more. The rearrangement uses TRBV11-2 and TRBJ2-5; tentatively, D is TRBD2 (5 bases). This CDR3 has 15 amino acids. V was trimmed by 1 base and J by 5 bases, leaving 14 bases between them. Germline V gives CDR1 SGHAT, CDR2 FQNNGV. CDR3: CASSLAWLDSETQYF. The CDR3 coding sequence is TGTGCCAGCAGCTTAGCTTGGCTGGACTCCGAGACCCAGTACTTC.

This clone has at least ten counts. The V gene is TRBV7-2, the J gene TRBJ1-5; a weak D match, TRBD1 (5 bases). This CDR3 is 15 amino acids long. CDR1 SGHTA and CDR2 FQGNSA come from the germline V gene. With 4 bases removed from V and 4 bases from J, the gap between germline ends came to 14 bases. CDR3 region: CASSSSPGRNQPQHF. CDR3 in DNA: TGTGCCAGCAGCTCCTCCCCAGGGAGGAATCAGCCCCAGCATTTT.

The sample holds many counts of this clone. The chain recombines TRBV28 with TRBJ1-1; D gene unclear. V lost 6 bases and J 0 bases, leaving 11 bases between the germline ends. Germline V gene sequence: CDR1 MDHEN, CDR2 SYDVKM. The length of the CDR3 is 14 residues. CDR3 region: CASRHVDLNTEAFF. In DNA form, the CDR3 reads TGTGCCAGCAGACACGTCGATTTGAACACTGAAGCTTTCTTT.

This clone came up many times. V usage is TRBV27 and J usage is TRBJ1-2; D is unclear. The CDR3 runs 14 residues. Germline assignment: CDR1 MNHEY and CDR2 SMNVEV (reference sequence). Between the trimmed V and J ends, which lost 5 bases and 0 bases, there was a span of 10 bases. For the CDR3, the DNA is TGTGCCAGCAGTAGTGCTTACTCTAACTATGGCTACACCTTC. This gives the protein CASSSAYSNYGYTF.

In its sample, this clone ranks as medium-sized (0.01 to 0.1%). In DNA form, the CDR3 reads TGTGCCAGCAGCTTAGCCTTAAATCAGCCCCAGCATTTT. Translation gives CASSLALNQPQHF. V usage is TRBV7-2 and J usage is TRBJ1-5; no definite D call. This CDR3 has 13 residues. Germline CDR1 is SGHTA and CDR2 is FQGNSA. V lost 0 bases to trimming and J lost 4 bases, with 4 bases between them.

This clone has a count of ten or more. CDR3 coding DNA: TGCAGTGCTCGGGATGGCTATGGCTACACCTTC. It yields the protein CSARDGYGYTF. The chain uses TRBV20-1 and TRBJ1-2; D not certain. Trimming took off 5 bases at V and 4 bases at J, with 8 bases between the two ends. Germline loops: CDR1 DFQATT, CDR2 SNEGSKA (reference sequence). This CDR3 comprises 11 residues.

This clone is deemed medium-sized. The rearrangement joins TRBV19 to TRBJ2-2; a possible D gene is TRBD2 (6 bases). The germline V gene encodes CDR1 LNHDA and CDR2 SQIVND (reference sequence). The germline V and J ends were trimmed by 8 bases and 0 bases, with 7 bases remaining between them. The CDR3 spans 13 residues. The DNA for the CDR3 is TGTGCCAGTGCGGGATCGAACACCGGGGAGCTGTTTTTT. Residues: CASAGSNTGELFF.

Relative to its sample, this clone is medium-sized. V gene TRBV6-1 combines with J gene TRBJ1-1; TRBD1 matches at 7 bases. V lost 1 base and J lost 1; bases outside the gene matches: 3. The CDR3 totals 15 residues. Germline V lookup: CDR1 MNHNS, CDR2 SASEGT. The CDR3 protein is CASSEENRGNTEAFF. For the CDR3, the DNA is TGTGCCAGCAGTGAAGAGAACAGGGGGAACACTGAAGCTTTCTTT.

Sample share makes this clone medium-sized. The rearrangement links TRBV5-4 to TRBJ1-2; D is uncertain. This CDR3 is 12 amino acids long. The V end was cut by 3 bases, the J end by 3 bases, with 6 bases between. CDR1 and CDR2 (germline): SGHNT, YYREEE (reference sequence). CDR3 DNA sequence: TGTGCCAGCAGCTCTACGGACTATGGCTACACCTTC. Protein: CASSSTDYGYTF.

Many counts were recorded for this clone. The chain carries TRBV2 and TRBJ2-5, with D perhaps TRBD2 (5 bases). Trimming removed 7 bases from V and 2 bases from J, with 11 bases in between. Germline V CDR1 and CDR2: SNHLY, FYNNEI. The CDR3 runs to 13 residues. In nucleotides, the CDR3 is TGTGCCAGCAATCGGGGAGTGCAAGAGACCCAGTACTTC. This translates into CASNRGVQETQYF.

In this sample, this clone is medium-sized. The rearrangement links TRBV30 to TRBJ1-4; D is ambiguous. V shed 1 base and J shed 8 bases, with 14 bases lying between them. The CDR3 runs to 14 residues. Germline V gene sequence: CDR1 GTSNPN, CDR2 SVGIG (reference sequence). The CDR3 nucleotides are TGTGCCTGGAGTGGCGCGCTACAGCGGGAAAAACTGTTTTTT. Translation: CAWSGALQREKLFF.

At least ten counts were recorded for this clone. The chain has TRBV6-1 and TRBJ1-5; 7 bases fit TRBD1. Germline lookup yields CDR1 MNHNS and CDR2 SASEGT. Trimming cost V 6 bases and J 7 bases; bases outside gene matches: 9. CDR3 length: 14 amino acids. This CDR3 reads CASRETGSGQPQHF. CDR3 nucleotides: TGTGCCAGCAGGGAGACAGGGAGCGGGCAGCCCCAGCATTTT.

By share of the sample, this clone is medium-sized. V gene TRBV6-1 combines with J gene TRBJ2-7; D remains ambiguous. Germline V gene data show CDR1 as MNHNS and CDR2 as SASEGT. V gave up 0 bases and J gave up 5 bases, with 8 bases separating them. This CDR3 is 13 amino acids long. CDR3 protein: CASSEARGDEQYV. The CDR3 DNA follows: TGTGCCAGCAGTGAAGCGAGAGGAGACGAGCAGTACGTC.

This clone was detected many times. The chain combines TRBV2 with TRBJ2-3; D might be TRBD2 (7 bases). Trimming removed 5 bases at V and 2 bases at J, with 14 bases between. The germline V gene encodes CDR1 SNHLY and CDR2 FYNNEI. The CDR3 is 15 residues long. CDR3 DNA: TGTGCCAGCAGTTTGGGGGCGGGAGTCACAGATACGCAGTATTTT. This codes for CASSLGAGVTDTQYF.

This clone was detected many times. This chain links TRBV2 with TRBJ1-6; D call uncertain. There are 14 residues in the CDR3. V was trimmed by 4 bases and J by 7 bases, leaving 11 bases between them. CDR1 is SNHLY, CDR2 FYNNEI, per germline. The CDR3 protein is CASSGRPENSPLHF. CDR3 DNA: TGTGCCAGCAGTGGCAGGCCCGAAAATTCACCCCTCCACTTT.

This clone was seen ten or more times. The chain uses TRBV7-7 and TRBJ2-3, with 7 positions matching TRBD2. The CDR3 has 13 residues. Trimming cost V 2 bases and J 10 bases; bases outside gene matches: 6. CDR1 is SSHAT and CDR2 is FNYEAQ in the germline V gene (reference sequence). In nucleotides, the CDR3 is TGTGCCAGCAGCTTAACTGGCGGGAGTGCGCAGTATTTT. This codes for CASSLTGGSAQYF.

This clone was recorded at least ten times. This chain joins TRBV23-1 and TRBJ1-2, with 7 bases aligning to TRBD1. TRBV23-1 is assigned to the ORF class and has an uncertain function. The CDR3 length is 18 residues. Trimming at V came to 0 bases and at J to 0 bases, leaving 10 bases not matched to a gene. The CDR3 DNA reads TGCGCCAGCAGTCAATCTAACAGGGGCTCCGTAGCTAACTATGGCTACACCTTC. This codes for CASSQSNRGSVANYGYTF.

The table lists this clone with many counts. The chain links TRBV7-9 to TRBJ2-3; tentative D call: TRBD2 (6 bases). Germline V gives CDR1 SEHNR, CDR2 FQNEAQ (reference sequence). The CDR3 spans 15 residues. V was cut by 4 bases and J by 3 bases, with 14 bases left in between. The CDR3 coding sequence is TGTGCCAGCAGCTCCCCTGGCGGGGCGACAGATACGCAGTATTTT. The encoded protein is CASSSPGGATDTQYF.

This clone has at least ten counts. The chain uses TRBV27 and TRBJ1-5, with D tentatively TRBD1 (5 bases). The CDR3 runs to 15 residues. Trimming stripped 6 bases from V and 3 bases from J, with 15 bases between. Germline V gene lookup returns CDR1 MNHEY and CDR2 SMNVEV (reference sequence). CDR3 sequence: CASSPGGGFNQPQHF. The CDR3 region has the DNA TGTGCCAGCAGCCCCGGCGGGGGATTCAATCAGCCCCAGCATTTT.

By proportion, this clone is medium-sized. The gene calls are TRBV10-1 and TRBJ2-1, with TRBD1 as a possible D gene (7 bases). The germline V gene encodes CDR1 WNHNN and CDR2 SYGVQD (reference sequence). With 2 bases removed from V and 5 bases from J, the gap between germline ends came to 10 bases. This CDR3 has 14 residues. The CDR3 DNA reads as TGCGCCAGCAGTGAGGGCAGGGGGGACAATGAGCAGTTCTTC. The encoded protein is CASSEGRGDNEQFF.

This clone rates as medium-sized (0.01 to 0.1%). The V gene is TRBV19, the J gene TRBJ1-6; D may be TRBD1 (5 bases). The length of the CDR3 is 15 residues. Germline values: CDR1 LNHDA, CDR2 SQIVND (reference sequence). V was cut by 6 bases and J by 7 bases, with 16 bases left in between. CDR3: CASRPQGVRNSPLHF. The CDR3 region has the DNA TGTGCCAGTAGACCCCAAGGGGTGAGGAATTCACCCCTCCACTTT.

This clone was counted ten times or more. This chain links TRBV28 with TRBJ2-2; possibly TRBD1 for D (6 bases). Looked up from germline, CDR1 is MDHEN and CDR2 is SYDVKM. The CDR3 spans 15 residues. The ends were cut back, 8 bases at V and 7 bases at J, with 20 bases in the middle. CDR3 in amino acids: CASQDGGRGFGELFF. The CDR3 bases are TGTGCCAGCCAAGATGGAGGCAGGGGATTCGGGGAGCTGTTTTTT.

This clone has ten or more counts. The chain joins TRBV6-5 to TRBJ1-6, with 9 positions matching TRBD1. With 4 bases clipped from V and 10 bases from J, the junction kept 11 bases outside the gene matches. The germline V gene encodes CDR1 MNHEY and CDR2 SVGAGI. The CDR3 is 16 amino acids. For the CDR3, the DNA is TGTGCCAGCAGTTGGGGACAGGGTACCCCAGGCTCACCCCTCCACTTT. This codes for CASSWGQGTPGSPLHF.

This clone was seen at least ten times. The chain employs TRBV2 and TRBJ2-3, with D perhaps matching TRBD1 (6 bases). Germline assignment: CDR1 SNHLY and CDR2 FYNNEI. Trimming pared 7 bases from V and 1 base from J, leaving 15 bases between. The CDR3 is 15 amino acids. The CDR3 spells CASKMGAFGTDTQYF. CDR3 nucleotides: TGTGCCAGCAAGATGGGGGCCTTCGGCACAGATACGCAGTATTTT. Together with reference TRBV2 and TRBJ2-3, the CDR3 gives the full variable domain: EPEVTQTPSHQVTQMGQEVILRCVPISNHLYFYWYRQILGQKVEFLVSFYNNEISEKSEIFDDQFSVERPDGSNFTLKIRSTKLEDSAMYFCASKMGAFGTDTQYFGPGTRLTVL.

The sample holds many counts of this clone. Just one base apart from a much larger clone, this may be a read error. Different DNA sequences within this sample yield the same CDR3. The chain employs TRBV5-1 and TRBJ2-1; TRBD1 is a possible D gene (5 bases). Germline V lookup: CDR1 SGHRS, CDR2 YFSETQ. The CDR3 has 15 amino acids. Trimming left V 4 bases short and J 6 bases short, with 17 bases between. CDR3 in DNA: TGCGCCAGCAGCAACAGGACGGGCTGGCGCAATGAGCAGTTCTTC. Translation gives CASSNRTGWRNEQFF.